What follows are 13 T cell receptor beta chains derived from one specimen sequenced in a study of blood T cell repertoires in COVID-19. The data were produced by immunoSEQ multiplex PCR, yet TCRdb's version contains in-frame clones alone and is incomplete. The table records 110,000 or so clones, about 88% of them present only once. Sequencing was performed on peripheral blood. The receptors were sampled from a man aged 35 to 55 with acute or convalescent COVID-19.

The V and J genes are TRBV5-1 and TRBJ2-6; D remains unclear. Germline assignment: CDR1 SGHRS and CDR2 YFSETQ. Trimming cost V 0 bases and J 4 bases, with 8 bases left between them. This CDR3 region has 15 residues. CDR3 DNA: TGCGCCAGCAGCTTGGACGGGTCCGGGGCCAACGTCCTGACTTTC. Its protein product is CASSLDGSGANVLTF.

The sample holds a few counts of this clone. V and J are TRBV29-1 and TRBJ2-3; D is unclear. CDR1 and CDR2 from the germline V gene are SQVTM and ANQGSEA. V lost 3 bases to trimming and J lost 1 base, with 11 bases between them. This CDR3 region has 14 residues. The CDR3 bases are TGCAGCGTTGATCGCGGCCTAGGCACAGATACGCAGTATTTT. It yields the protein CSVDRGLGTDTQYF.

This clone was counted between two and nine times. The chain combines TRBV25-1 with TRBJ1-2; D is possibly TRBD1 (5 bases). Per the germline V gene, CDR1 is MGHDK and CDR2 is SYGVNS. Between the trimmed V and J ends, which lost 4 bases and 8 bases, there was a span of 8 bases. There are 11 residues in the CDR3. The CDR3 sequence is CASSVQGGYTF. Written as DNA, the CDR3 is TGTGCCAGCAGTGTCCAGGGAGGCTACACCTTC.

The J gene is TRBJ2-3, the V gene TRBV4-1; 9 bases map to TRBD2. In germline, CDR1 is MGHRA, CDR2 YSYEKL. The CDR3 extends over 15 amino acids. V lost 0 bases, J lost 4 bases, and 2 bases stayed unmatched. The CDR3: CASSQDRGGADTQYF. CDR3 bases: TGCGCCAGCAGCCAAGATCGCGGGGGGGCAGATACGCAGTATTTT.

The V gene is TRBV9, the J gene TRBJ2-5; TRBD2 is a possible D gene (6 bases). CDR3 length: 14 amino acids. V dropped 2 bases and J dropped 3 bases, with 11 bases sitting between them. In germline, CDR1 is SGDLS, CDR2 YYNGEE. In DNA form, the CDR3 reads TGTGCCAGCAGCGTCGGGGGTTTGGAAGAGACCCAGTACTTC. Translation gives CASSVGGLEETQYF.

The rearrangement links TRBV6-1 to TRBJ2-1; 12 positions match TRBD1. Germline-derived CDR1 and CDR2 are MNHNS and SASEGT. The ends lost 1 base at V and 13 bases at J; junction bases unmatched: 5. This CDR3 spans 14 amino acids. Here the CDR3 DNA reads TGTGCCAGCAGTGAAGGGGGGACAGGGGGCCGTCAGTTCTTC. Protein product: CASSEGGTGGRQFF.

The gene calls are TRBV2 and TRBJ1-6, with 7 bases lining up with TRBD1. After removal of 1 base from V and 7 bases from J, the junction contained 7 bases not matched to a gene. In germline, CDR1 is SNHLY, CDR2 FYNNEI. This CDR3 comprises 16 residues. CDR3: CASSEGRQGWNSPLHF. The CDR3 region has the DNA TGTGCCAGCAGTGAAGGTCGACAGGGATGGAATTCACCCCTCCACTTT.

For the CDR3, the DNA is TGTGCCAGCAGCCAGAGGCCCGGACAGGGGTCAGGCGGCTACACCTTC. It codes for CASSQRPGQGSGGYTF. V usage is TRBV7-6 and J usage is TRBJ1-2, with 9 bases matching TRBD1. The J segment lost 8 bases and the V segment lost 5 bases, leaving 15 bases of the junction unmatched. CDR1 is SGHVS, CDR2 FNYEAQ, per germline. The CDR3 covers 16 residues.

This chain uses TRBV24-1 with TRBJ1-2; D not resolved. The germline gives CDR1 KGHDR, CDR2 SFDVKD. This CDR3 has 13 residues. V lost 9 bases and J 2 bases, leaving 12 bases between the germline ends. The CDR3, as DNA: TGTGCCACCCGCCGCGGGGAAAACTATGGCTACACCTTC. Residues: CATRRGENYGYTF.

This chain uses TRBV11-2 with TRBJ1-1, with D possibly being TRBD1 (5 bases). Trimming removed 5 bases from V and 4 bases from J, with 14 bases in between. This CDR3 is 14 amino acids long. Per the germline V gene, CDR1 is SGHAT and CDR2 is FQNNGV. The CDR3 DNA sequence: TGTGCCAGCAGCCCCACGGGGGTCGTCACTGAAGCTTTCTTT. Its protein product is CASSPTGVVTEAFF.

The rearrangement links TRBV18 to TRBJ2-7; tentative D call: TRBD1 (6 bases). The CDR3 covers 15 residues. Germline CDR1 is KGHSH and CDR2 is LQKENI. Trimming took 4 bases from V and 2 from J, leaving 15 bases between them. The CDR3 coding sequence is TGTGCCAGCTCACGCGGACAGTCTCATACCTACGAGCAGTACTTC. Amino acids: CASSRGQSHTYEQYF.

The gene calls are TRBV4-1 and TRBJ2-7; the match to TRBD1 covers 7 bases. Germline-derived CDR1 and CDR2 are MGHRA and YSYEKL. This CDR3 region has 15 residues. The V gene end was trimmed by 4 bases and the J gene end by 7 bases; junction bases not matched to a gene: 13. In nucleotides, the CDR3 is TGCGCCAGCAGCCCGTTGGGCCAGGGGGAGAGAGAGCAGTACTTC. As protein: CASSPLGQGEREQYF.

The CDR3 reads CASSQGEVSEAFF. CDR3 nucleotides: TGTGCCAGCAGCCAAGGGGAGGTGTCTGAAGCTTTCTTT. The chain uses TRBV3-1 (or the pseudogene TRBV3-2) and TRBJ1-1; D remains ambiguous. CDR3 length equals 13 residues. Trimming cost V 1 base and J 6 bases, with 9 bases left between them. Germline lookup yields CDR1 LGHDT and CDR2 YNNKEL (reference sequence).